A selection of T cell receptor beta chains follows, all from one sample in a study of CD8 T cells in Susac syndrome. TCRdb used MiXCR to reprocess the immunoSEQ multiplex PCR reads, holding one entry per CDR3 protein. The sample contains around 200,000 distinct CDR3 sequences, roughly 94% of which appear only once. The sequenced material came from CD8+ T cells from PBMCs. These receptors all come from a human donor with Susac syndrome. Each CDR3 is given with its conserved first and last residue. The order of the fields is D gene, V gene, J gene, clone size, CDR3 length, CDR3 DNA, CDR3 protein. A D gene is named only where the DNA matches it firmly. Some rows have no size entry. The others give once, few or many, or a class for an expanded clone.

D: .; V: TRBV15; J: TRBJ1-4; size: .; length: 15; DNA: TGTGCCACCAGCCTCTACCTAACCCCTAATGAAAAACTGTTTTTT; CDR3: CATSLYLTPNEKLFF
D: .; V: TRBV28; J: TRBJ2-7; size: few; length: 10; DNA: TGTGCCAGCAGTTTTGGTGAGCAGTACTTC; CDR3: CASSFGEQYF
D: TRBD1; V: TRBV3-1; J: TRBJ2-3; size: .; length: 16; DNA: TGTGCCAGCAGCCCGGGGTTACAGGGGGCGGGCGATACGCAGTATTTT; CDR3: CASSPGLQGAGDTQYF
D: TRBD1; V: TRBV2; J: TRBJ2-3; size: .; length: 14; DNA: TGTGCCAGCGGACGGACAGGGAGCACAGATACGCAGTATTTT; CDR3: CASGRTGSTDTQYF
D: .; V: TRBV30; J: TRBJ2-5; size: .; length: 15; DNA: TGTGCCTGGAGTGTCCAGGACTACCTCCAAGAGACCCAGTACTTC; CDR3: CAWSVQDYLQETQYF
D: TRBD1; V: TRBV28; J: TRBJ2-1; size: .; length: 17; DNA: TGTGCCAGCAGCCGCCAGACAGGGGGGAAATCCTACAATGAGCAGTTCTTC; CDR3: CASSRQTGGKSYNEQFF
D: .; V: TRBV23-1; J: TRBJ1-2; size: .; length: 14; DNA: TGCGCCAGCAGTGACCCAGGAGCTAACTATGGCTACACCTTC; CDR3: CASSDPGANYGYTF
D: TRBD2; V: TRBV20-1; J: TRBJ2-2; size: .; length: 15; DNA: TGCAGTGCTAGAAAAGGCGGGAGTAGTACCGGGGAGCTGTTTTTT; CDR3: CSARKGGSSTGELFF
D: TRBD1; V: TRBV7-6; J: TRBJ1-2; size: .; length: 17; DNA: TGTGCCAGCAGCTTAGGGACAGGGGGCGCTTCGGACTATGGCTACACCTTC; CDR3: CASSLGTGGASDYGYTF
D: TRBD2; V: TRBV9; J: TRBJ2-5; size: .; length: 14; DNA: TGTGCCAGCAGCTCTAGCGGGAGTGGTGAGACCCAGTACTTC; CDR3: CASSSSGSGETQYF
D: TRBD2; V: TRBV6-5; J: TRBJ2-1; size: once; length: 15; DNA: TGTGCCAGCAGTGCGACGGGACTAGCGGCTAATGAGCAGTTCTTC; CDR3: CASSATGLAANEQFF
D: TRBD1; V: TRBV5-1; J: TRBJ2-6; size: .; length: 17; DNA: TGCGCCAGCAGCCTCACAGGGGCCTTCTCTGGGGCCAACGTCCTGACTTTC; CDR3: CASSLTGAFSGANVLTF
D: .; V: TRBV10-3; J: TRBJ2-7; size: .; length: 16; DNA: TGTGCCATCGAGTCCTCCGGGACTTCAAACTCCTACGAGCAGTACTTC; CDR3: CAIESSGTSNSYEQYF
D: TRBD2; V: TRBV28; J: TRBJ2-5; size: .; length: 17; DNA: TGTGCCAGCAGTTTATGGACGACTAGCGGGGGCCAAGAGACCCAGTACTTC; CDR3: CASSLWTTSGGQETQYF
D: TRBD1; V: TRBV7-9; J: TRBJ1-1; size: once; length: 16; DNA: TGTGCCAGCAGCTTAGCCCCGGGACAGGGAGAAACTGAAGCTTTCTTT; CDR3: CASSLAPGQGETEAFF
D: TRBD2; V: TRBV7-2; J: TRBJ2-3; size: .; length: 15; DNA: TGTGCCAGCAGCCTAGGACTAGCGGGGGGTCATACGCAGTATTTT; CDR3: CASSLGLAGGHTQYF
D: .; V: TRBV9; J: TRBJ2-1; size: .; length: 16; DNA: TGTGCCAGCAGCGGCGGAGGGGGAGGGCCTGAGGATGAGCAGTTCTTC; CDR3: CASSGGGGGPEDEQFF
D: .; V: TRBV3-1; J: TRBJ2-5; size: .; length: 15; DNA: TGTGCCAGCAGCCAAGATCGGGGGCAAAAGGGGACCCAGTACTTC; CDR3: CASSQDRGQKGTQYF
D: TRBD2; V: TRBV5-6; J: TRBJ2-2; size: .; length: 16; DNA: TGTGCCAGCAGCTTACCTAGCGGGAGAGACACCGGGGAGCTGTTTTTT; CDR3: CASSLPSGRDTGELFF
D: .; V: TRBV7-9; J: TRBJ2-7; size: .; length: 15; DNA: TGTGCCAGCAGCTCGCTTCAGGTGGCAATCCACGAGCAGTACTTC; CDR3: CASSSLQVAIHEQYF
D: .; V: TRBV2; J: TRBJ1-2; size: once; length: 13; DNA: TGTGCCAGCAGAGGCTGGCAGAAATATGGCTACACCTTC; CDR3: CASRGWQKYGYTF
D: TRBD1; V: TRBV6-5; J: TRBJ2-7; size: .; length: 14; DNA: TGTGCCAGCAGTTACCGGGACAGCGCCTACGAGCAGTACTTC; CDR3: CASSYRDSAYEQYF
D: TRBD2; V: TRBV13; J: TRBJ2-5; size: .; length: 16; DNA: TGTGCCAGCAGCCTCCGAGGTAGCGGGTACCAAGAGACCCAGTACTTC; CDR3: CASSLRGSGYQETQYF
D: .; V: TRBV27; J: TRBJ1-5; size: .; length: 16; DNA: TGTGCCAGCAGTTTATCTTTTAATGGGGGCAATCAGCCCCAGCATTTT; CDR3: CASSLSFNGGNQPQHF
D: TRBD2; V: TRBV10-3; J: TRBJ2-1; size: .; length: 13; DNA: TGTGCCATCTGCGAGCGGGAGGGTAGCGAGCAGTTCTTC; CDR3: CAICEREGSEQFF
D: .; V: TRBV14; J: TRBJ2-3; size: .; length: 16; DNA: TGTGCCAGCAGCCAAGATTGGGCAGTTACCCCAGATACGCAGTATTTT; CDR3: CASSQDWAVTPDTQYF